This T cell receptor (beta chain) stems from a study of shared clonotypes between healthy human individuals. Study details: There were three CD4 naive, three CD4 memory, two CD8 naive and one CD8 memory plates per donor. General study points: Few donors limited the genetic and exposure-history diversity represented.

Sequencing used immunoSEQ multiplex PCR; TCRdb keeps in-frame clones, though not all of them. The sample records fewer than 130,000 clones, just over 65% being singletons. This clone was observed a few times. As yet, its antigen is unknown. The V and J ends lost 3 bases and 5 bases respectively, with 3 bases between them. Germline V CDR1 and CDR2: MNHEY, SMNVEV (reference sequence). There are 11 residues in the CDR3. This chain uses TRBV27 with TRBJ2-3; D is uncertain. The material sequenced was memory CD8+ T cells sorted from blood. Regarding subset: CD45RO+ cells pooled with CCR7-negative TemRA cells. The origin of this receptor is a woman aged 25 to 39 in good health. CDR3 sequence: CASSFQDTQYF. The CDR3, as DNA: TGTGCCAGCAGTTTCCAAGATACGCAGTATTTT.